Listed below are T cell receptor beta chains from one sample, sequenced in a study of cytomegalovirus exposure and HLA in healthy donors. The data were produced by immunoSEQ multiplex PCR, yet TCRdb's version contains in-frame clones alone and is incomplete. The sample consists of about 190,000 clones, around 87% of them appearing once. Sequenced: PBMCs. The receptor source for this set is a man in his thirties or forties in good health and CMV-seronegative. Both conserved end residues are part of each CDR3. The D gene is left open where the match is weak. Where a row states a size, it is once, few, many or the class of an expanded clone; other rows omit it.

d_call	clone_size	cdr3_length	v_call	j_call	cdr3_nt	cdr3_aa
NA	NA	15	TRBV11-3	TRBJ2-1	TGTGCCAGCAGCTTAGAAAGCGGTTCCTACAATGAGCAGTTCTTC	CASSLESGSYNEQFF
NA	NA	13	TRBV25-1	TRBJ2-7	TGTGCCAGCAGTAAGCAGGTTAACTACGAGCAGTACTTC	CASSKQVNYEQYF
TRBD2	NA	15	TRBV27	TRBJ2-7	TGTGCCAGCAGTTCAAAGCGGGGGTATAGGTACGAGCAGTACTTC	CASSSKRGYRYEQYF
NA	NA	15	TRBV2	TRBJ1-6	TGTGCCAGCAGTGAAGCGCGCGCGAATAATTCACCCCTCCACTTT	CASSEARANNSPLHF
NA	NA	13	TRBV5-5	TRBJ2-3	TGTGCCAGCAGCCTAGACGGCGCTTCTGCGCAGTATTTT	CASSLDGASAQYF
NA	NA	12	TRBV5-1	TRBJ2-1	TGCGCCAGCAGCTCGACTTCGAATGAGCAGTTCTTC	CASSSTSNEQFF
NA	once	16	TRBV5-6	TRBJ2-6	TGTGCCAGCAGCTTGTTTAGGGGTTCTGGGGCCAACGTCCTGACTTTC	CASSLFRGSGANVLTF
NA	NA	14	TRBV28	TRBJ2-7	TGTGCCAGCAGCTTGGGGCCCATTTGGGACGAGCAGTACTTC	CASSLGPIWDEQYF
TRBD2	NA	15	TRBV28	TRBJ2-3	TGTGCCAGCAGCGCGATAGCGGGGCGCACAGATACGCAGTATTTT	CASSAIAGRTDTQYF
NA	NA	16	TRBV6-4	TRBJ2-2	TGTGCCAGCAGTGACTACGGGGGACCCAGCACCGGGGAGCTGTTTTTT	CASSDYGGPSTGELFF
NA	NA	15	TRBV19	TRBJ2-5	TGTGCCAGTAGGCCCAGGGGCGCTTCGGGGGAGACCCAGTACTTC	CASRPRGASGETQYF
TRBD1	NA	14	TRBV7-2	TRBJ2-7	TGTGCCAGCAGCACCCGACAGGGGCCCTACGAGCAGTACTTC	CASSTRQGPYEQYF
NA	NA	14	TRBV7-2	TRBJ2-3	TGTGCCAGCAGCCCATTCCCCAGGGCAGATACGCAGTATTTT	CASSPFPRADTQYF
NA	NA	16	TRBV4-3	TRBJ1-2	TGCGCCAGCAGCCCCGGGGTAGGGCTCAAAGGCTATGGCTACACCTTC	CASSPGVGLKGYGYTF
TRBD2	NA	14	TRBV6-6	TRBJ2-2	TGTGCCAGCAGTTCTAGCGGCCCCCCCGGGGAGCTGTTTTTT	CASSSSGPPGELFF
NA	once	15	TRBV6-5	TRBJ2-1	TGTGCCAGCAGTAACCAGGGTATGTCCTACAATGAGCAGTTCTTC	CASSNQGMSYNEQFF
NA	NA	12	TRBV10-3	TRBJ2-7	TGTGCCATCGGAGAGAGGACCTACGAGCAGTACTTC	CAIGERTYEQYF
TRBD1	NA	14	TRBV6-1	TRBJ1-5	TGTGCCACCCAAGACAGGGCTAGCAATCAGCCCCAGCATTTT	CATQDRASNQPQHF
NA	NA	10	TRBV28	TRBJ2-1	TGTGCCGCCGTCGGGAATGAGCAGTTCTTC	CAAVGNEQFF
TRBD2	NA	15	TRBV7-2	TRBJ2-5	TGTGCCAGCAGCTTAAGTCTAGCGGGATTAGAGACCCAGTACTTC	CASSLSLAGLETQYF
TRBD2	NA	14	TRBV6-6	TRBJ2-1	TGTGCCAGCAGTTACGCTAGCGGAAACAATGAGCAGTTCTTC	CASSYASGNNEQFF
NA	NA	16	TRBV10-1	TRBJ1-4	TGCGCCAGCAGTGACCGGGGAGGGGGAGGTAATGAAAAACTGTTTTTT	CASSDRGGGGNEKLFF
TRBD2	NA	19	TRBV19	TRBJ2-2	TGTGCCAGTAGTATATGGGCACTAGCGGGGGGGCAAAACACCGGGGAGCTGTTTTTT	CASSIWALAGGQNTGELFF
NA	NA	14	TRBV18	TRBJ2-7	TGTGCCAGCTCACCGAGGTCACAAGACTACGAGCAGTACTTC	CASSPRSQDYEQYF
NA	NA	10	TRBV20-1	TRBJ2-1	TGCAGTGCTAGTTCCTTCAGGGAGTTCTTC	CSASSFREFF
TRBD1	NA	15	TRBV5-1	TRBJ1-1	TGCGCCAGCAGCTCCTTTGGGGCAGGGGGGACTGAAGCTTTCTTT	CASSSFGAGGTEAFF
TRBD2	NA	14	TRBV6-5	TRBJ2-1	TGTGCCAGCAGTTACTCGGGAGGGCCCAATGAGCAGTTCTTC	CASSYSGGPNEQFF
TRBD1	NA	14	TRBV6-1	TRBJ1-5	TGTGCCAGCAGGGGGACAGGGTTGGGTCAGCCCCAGCATTTT	CASRGTGLGQPQHF
NA	NA	16	TRBV7-2	TRBJ2-1	TGTGCCAGCAGCTTAGTTACGGGGGTCATAAACAATGAGCAGTTCTTC	CASSLVTGVINNEQFF
NA	NA	17	TRBV19	TRBJ2-5	TGTGCCAGTAGTATAGCCGGCGGGGCTCACAGGAGTGGGTCCCAGTACTTC	CASSIAGGAHRSGSQYF
NA	NA	19	TRBV6-1	TRBJ2-2	TGTGCCAGCAGTGAATGGGGGATGGGCGGGGCAGTTCGGGGCGGGGAGCTGTTTTTT	CASSEWGMGGAVRGGELFF
TRBD1	NA	15	TRBV9	TRBJ2-1	TGTGCCAGCAGCGTCTTTCAGGGACAGAACAATGAGCAGTTCTTC	CASSVFQGQNNEQFF
TRBD1	NA	15	TRBV28	TRBJ1-2	TGTGCCAGCAGTTTTCCTAGACAGGGCGCCTATGGCTACACCTTC	CASSFPRQGAYGYTF
TRBD2	NA	15	TRBV7-9	TRBJ2-7	TGTGCCAGCAACTCCGCGAGTAGCGGGGACTACGAGCAGTACTTC	CASNSASSGDYEQYF
NA	NA	14	TRBV15	TRBJ1-5	TGTGCCACCAGCACACGACAGGTTGGCCAGCCCCAGCATTTT	CATSTRQVGQPQHF
TRBD1	NA	13	TRBV10-3	TRBJ1-1	TGTGCCATCAGGGGACAGATGAACACTGAAGCTTTCTTT	CAIRGQMNTEAFF
NA	NA	15	TRBV7-8	TRBJ1-5	TGTGCCAGCGACCGGGGGGATTATAGCAATCAGCCCCAGCATTTT	CASDRGDYSNQPQHF
NA	NA	15	TRBV7-9	TRBJ1-1	TGTGCCAGCAGCTCTAGTGCCGGAGGGAACACTGAAGCTTTCTTT	CASSSSAGGNTEAFF
NA	NA	13	TRBV29-1	TRBJ2-7	TGCAGCGTTCGAAGTGGGGGGGCGTACGAGCAGTACTTC	CSVRSGGAYEQYF
TRBD1	few	15	TRBV2	TRBJ1-5	TGTGCCAGCAGGGCTGACAGGGCAGGTAATCAGCCCCAGCATTTT	CASRADRAGNQPQHF
NA	NA	13	TRBV2	TRBJ2-5	TGTGCCAGCAGAGTGCAGGGACAAGAGACCCAGTACTTC	CASRVQGQETQYF
NA	NA	16	TRBV27	TRBJ1-5	TGTGCCAGCAGTTTAACGGGGGGCAGTAGCAATCAGCCCCAGCATTTT	CASSLTGGSSNQPQHF
NA	NA	12	TRBV7-2	TRBJ1-1	TGTGCCAGCAGCTCCTATAGACAGGAAGCTTTCTTT	CASSSYRQEAFF
NA	NA	16	TRBV4-1	TRBJ2-1	TGCGCCAGCAGCCAAGAGGGGGGTCTAACCTACAATGAGCAGTTCTTC	CASSQEGGLTYNEQFF
NA	NA	15	TRBV5-1	TRBJ1-6	TGCGCCAGCAGCTTGGGAGACATCGCAGGGGCACCCCTCCACTTT	CASSLGDIAGAPLHF
TRBD1	NA	18	TRBV28	TRBJ1-3	TGTGCCAGCAGTTTACCCCTTCGAGGGGGCCCAACTGGAAACACCATATATTTT	CASSLPLRGGPTGNTIYF
NA	NA	16	TRBV15	TRBJ2-3	TGTGCCACCAGCATTAGGGGTCCCCGGGGCACAGATACGCAGTATTTT	CATSIRGPRGTDTQYF
TRBD1	NA	16	TRBV6-6	TRBJ1-5	TGTGCCAGCAGCCCCAGGGACAGTAATAGCAATCAGCCCCAGCATTTT	CASSPRDSNSNQPQHF